The rows below give T cell receptor beta chains drawn from one sample of a study of OX40 agonist ivuxolimab in advanced cancers. Data came from immunoSEQ multiplex PCR; TCRdb stores just in-frame clones and leaves some out. Of 80,000 to 100,000 clones in the sample, more than 85% are singletons; the top ten hold around 0.8%. The source material was CD4+ or CD8+ T cells sorted from blood, sampled in a trial of the OX40 agonist ivuxolimab. Source of these receptors: an adult with an advanced solid tumor such as melanoma, head and neck, liver or kidney cancer. Each CDR3 is given with its conserved first and last residue. The D gene is left open where the match is weak. Rows give clone size only sometimes, using once, few, many, or a class for an expanded clone.

>once|TRBV10-1|TRBJ2-7|TRBD2
CASSESGLAGSYEQYF
TGCGCCAGCAGTGAGTCCGGGCTAGCGGGATCCTACGAGCAGTACTTC
>.|TRBV5-1|TRBJ1-1|.
CASSLERGRTEAFF
TGCGCCAGCAGCTTGGAACGGGGTCGAACTGAAGCTTTCTTT
>.|TRBV7-2|TRBJ2-1|TRBD2
CASSLASGRTHEQFF
TGTGCCAGCAGCTTGGCTAGCGGGAGGACCCATGAGCAGTTCTTC
>.|TRBV11-2|TRBJ1-5|.
CASSIGGQPQHF
TGTGCCAGCAGCATTGGAGGTCAGCCCCAGCATTTT
>.|TRBV25-1|TRBJ1-5|.
CASRGQPNQPQHF
TGTGCCAGCAGAGGACAGCCAAACCAGCCCCAGCATTTT
>.|TRBV5-8|TRBJ2-6|.
CASSLGITSGANVLTF
TGTGCCAGCAGCTTGGGCATTACCTCTGGGGCCAACGTCCTGACTTTC
>.|TRBV6-5|TRBJ2-2|.
CASSFLGGELFF
TGTGCCAGCAGTTTTTTAGGCGGGGAGCTGTTTTTT
>.|TRBV7-3|TRBJ1-3|.
CASSLGSSGNTIYF
TGTGCCAGCAGCTTAGGGAGCTCTGGAAACACCATATATTTT
>.|TRBV19|TRBJ2-1|.
CASSRGPSVRRGYNEQFF
TGTGCCAGTAGTAGAGGTCCGTCCGTCCGGAGGGGGTACAATGAGCAGTTCTTC
>.|TRBV28|TRBJ2-3|.
CASSFTNPDTQYF
TGTGCCAGCAGTTTCACTAATCCAGATACGCAGTATTTT
>few|TRBV28|TRBJ2-7|.
CASTIPGGYEQYF
TGTGCCAGCACTATCCCGGGCGGCTACGAGCAGTACTTC
>.|TRBV2|TRBJ2-5|.
CASQRSQETQYF
TGTGCCAGTCAGCGGAGCCAAGAGACCCAGTACTTC
>.|TRBV7-9|TRBJ2-5|TRBD1
CASSSGTAAETQYF
TGTGCCAGCAGCTCTGGGACAGCGGCGGAGACCCAGTACTTC
>once|TRBV2|TRBJ1-2|TRBD1
CASSERTGPFGYTF
TGTGCCAGCAGCGAAAGGACAGGGCCTTTTGGCTACACCTTC
>once|TRBV18|TRBJ1-3|.
CASSPLDSGNTIYF
TGTGCCAGCTCACCACTGGACAGCGGAAACACCATATATTTT
>.|TRBV28|TRBJ2-1|.
CASSSYGGPTYNEQFF
TGTGCCAGCAGTTCCTATGGGGGGCCGACCTACAATGAGCAGTTCTTC
>.|TRBV19|TRBJ2-5|.
CASAPRGETQYF
TGTGCCAGTGCCCCGAGGGGAGAGACCCAGTACTTC
>.|TRBV7-9|TRBJ2-3|TRBD2
CASSFTSGSTDTQYF
TGTGCCAGCAGCTTTACTAGCGGATCTACAGATACGCAGTATTTT
>.|TRBV25-1|TRBJ2-5|.
CASSEVGGLETQYF
TGTGCCAGCAGTGAGGTCGGAGGACTCGAGACCCAGTACTTC
>once|TRBV28|TRBJ1-1|.
CASSPSDGHLEAFF
TGTGCCAGCAGTCCATCGGACGGACATCTCGAAGCTTTCTTT
>.|TRBV7-9|TRBJ2-3|.
CASSLPGTPNTQYF
TGTGCCAGCAGCTTACCCGGGACTCCAAATACGCAGTATTTT
>.|TRBV18|TRBJ1-5|TRBD1
CASSPPSSQGAQPQHF
TGTGCCAGCTCACCACCGTCGTCGCAGGGGGCTCAGCCCCAGCATTTT
>.|TRBV2|TRBJ2-7|TRBD2
CASSDLGLAGLGYF
TGTGCCAGCAGTGATCTCGGACTAGCGGGTTTGGGGTACTTC
>.|TRBV18|TRBJ2-2|TRBD2
CASSPPSGGTGELFF
TGTGCCAGCTCACCACCTAGCGGGGGCACCGGGGAGCTGTTTTTT
>.|TRBV25-1|TRBJ2-1|.
CASSVQKGRDEQFF
TGTGCCAGCAGTGTCCAAAAGGGAAGGGATGAGCAGTTCTTC
>.|TRBV7-6|TRBJ1-3|.
CASSSIQGSSGNTIYF
TGTGCCAGCAGCTCAATTCAGGGGTCCTCTGGAAACACCATATATTTT
>.|TRBV5-4|TRBJ1-1|TRBD1
CASSNDRQGVAFF
TGTGCCAGCAGCAATGATCGACAGGGGGTGGCTTTCTTT
>.|TRBV7-8|TRBJ2-1|.
CASSLVMTGGEQFF
TGTGCCAGCAGCTTAGTCATGACCGGAGGTGAGCAGTTCTTC
>.|TRBV10-2|TRBJ2-5|TRBD1
CASSESGDRGETQYF
TGCGCCAGCAGTGAGTCGGGGGACAGGGGGGAGACCCAGTACTTC
>.|TRBV28|TRBJ1-6|TRBD1
CASSSGQGDSPLHF
TGTGCCAGCAGTTCGGGACAGGGGGATTCACCCCTCCACTTT
>.|TRBV7-2|TRBJ2-1|.
CASSLGVQGSNEQFF
TGTGCCAGCAGCTTAGGTGTCCAGGGAAGCAATGAGCAGTTCTTC
>.|TRBV28|TRBJ2-5|TRBD2
CASSLTGGRASKTQYF
TGTGCCAGCAGTTTAACAGGCGGGAGGGCCTCGAAGACCCAGTACTTC
>.|TRBV18|TRBJ2-2|.
CASSPAGTGELFF
TGTGCCAGCTCACCTGCGGGGACCGGGGAGCTGTTTTTT
>.|TRBV5-1|TRBJ2-5|TRBD1
CASSGWTGRQETQYF
TGCGCCAGCAGCGGGTGGACAGGTCGCCAAGAGACCCAGTACTTC
>.|TRBV14|TRBJ1-1|.
CASSQAENTEAFF
TGTGCCAGCAGCCAAGCAGAGAACACTGAAGCTTTCTTT
>.|TRBV7-2|TRBJ2-3|.
CASSSYGDTQYF
TGTGCCAGCAGCTCCTACGGTGATACGCAGTATTTT
>.|TRBV6-1|TRBJ1-5|.
CASSDYSSNQPQHF
TGTGCCAGCAGTGACTACAGCAGCAATCAGCCCCAGCATTTT
>.|TRBV6-1|TRBJ2-1|.
CASRMGGQSNEQFF
TGTGCCAGCAGAATGGGCGGCCAGAGCAATGAGCAGTTCTTC
>.|TRBV4-1|TRBJ1-1|.
CASSQGRYGGAPRTEAFF
TGCGCCAGCAGCCAAGGAAGGTATGGGGGGGCGCCTAGGACTGAAGCTTTCTTT
>once|TRBV7-9|TRBJ2-1|TRBD2
CASILKAGGLSDEQFF
TGTGCCAGCATACTTAAGGCGGGAGGACTTAGCGATGAGCAGTTCTTC
>.|TRBV6-1|TRBJ1-5|.
CASSDRQPQHF
TGTGCCAGCAGTGATAGGCAGCCCCAGCATTTT
>.|TRBV7-8|TRBJ1-1|.
CASSSGSLAFF
TGTGCCAGCAGCTCGGGGTCGTTGGCTTTCTTT
>few|TRBV29-1|TRBJ1-4|.
CSVVREDEKLFF
TGCAGCGTGGTCAGGGAGGACGAAAAACTGTTTTTT
>.|TRBV6-1|TRBJ2-4|TRBD1
CASSAGQGVVAKNIQYF
TGTGCCAGCAGTGCGGGACAGGGGGTGGTAGCCAAAAACATTCAGTACTTC
>.|TRBV28|TRBJ1-5|.
CASRPAGTDHQPQHF
TGTGCCAGCAGGCCTGCCGGGACCGATCATCAGCCCCAGCATTTT
>.|TRBV7-8|TRBJ1-5|.
CASSLLDRGQPQHF
TGTGCCAGCAGCTTATTAGACAGAGGCCAGCCCCAGCATTTT